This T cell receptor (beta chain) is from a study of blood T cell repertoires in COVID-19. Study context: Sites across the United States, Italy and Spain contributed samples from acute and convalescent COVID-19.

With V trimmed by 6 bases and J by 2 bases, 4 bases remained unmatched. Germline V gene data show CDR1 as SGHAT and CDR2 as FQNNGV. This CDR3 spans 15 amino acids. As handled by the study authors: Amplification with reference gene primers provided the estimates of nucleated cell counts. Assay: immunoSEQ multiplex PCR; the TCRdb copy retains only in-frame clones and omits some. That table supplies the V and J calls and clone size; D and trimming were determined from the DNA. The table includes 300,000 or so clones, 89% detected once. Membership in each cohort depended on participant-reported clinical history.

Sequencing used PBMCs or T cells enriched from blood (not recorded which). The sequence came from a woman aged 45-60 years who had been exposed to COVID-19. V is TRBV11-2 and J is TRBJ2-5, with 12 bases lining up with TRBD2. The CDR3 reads CASSRGLAGQETQYF. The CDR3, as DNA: TGTGCCAGCAGTCGGGGACTAGCGGGTCAAGAGACCCAGTACTTC. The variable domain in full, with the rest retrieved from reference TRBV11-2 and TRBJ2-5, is EAGVAQSPRYKIIEKRQSVAFWCNPISGHATLYWYQQILGQGPKLLIQFQNNGVVDDSQLPKDRFSAERLKGVDSTLKIQPAKLEDSAVYLCASSRGLAGQETQYFGPGTRLLVL.